These 8 T cell receptor beta chains originate from one sample sequenced in a study of CD8+CD57+ T cells in acquired aplastic anemia. Profiling that covered TCR beta VDJ and CDR3 relied on genomic DNA as its template. TCRdb passed the reads through MiXCR, listing each CDR3 protein once. The sample has around 250,000 distinct CDR3 sequences, 55% to 60% seen once. Sequencing used sorted CD4+, CD8+, or CD8+CD57+ T cells (not recorded which) from PBMCs. These receptor sequences come from a human donor with severe aplastic anemia or a healthy control (not recorded which).

The chain recombines TRBV5-6 with TRBJ2-7, with D possibly being TRBD1 (6 bases). Per germline, CDR1 SGHDT and CDR2 YYEEEE. CDR3 size: 14 residues. The V and J ends lost 3 bases and 2 bases respectively, with 12 bases between them. CDR3 protein: CASSSKGQPYEQYF. Here the CDR3 DNA reads TGTGCCAGCAGCTCCAAGGGACAACCCTACGAGCAGTACTTC. The full variable domain, completed using reference TRBV5-6 and TRBJ2-7, is DAGVTQSPTHLIKTRGQQVTLRCSPKSGHDTVSWYQQALGQGPQFIFQYYEEEERQRGNFPDRFSGHQFPNYSSELNVNALLLGDSALYLCASSSKGQPYEQYFGPGTRLTVT.

The V call is TRBV19, the J call TRBJ2-1, with D tentatively TRBD2 (5 bases). V was trimmed by 7 bases and J by 12 bases, leaving 16 bases between them. The CDR3 is made up of 12 amino acids. CDR1 and CDR2 from the germline V gene are LNHDA and SQIVND (reference sequence). CDR3 in DNA: TGTGCCAGTACCCCACTAGGCGGTGTGCAGTTCTTC. This gives the protein CASTPLGGVQFF.

In its sample, this clonotype was seen a few times. The chain has TRBV27 and TRBJ1-2; 9 bases are shared with TRBD1. Unmatched junction bases numbered 9, after V lost 4 bases and J lost 0 bases. Looked up from germline, CDR1 is MNHEY and CDR2 is SMNVEV (reference sequence). CDR3 length equals 17 residues. The CDR3 nucleotides are TGTGCCAGCAGTTCGAGGACAGGGGCCGATACTAACTATGGCTACACCTTC. It is translated as CASSSRTGADTNYGYTF.

CDR3 coding DNA: TGTGCCAGCAGACAGGGGACGGACCCTCTAGGAGGATCACCCCTCCACTTT. Amino acid sequence: CASRQGTDPLGGSPLHF. V usage is TRBV6-1 and J usage is TRBJ1-6; 7 nucleotides line up with TRBD1. This CDR3 has 17 amino acids. Trimming cost V 6 bases and J 10 bases; bases outside gene matches: 18. From germline, CDR1 is MNHNS and CDR2 SASEGT.

This clonotype occurred many times. The junction departs from the called germline gene at one end, perhaps through a read error. This chain connects TRBV7-3 to TRBJ2-3; D could derive from TRBD1 or TRBD2 (5 bases each). Germline V lookup: CDR1 SGHTA, CDR2 FQGTGA. CDR3 length: 15 amino acids. The CDR3 DNA is TGCGCCAGCAGCTTGGGGCAGGGAGGCACAGATACGCAGTATTTT. As protein: CASSLGQGGTDTQYF.

The V call is TRBV19, the J call TRBJ2-6; 8 bases are a match to TRBD1. Germline trimming cut 4 bases from V and 4 bases from J; bases unmatched to any gene: 6. Per the germline V gene, CDR1 is LNHDA and CDR2 is SQIVND (reference sequence). This CDR3 has 16 residues. The CDR3 spells CASSTSRGRGANVLTF. The CDR3 DNA is TGTGCCAGTAGTACGTCCAGGGGGCGAGGGGCCAACGTCCTGACTTTC.

Points on this clonotype: One end of the junction is discordant with germline, which a read error may explain. This chain joins TRBV10-3 and TRBJ2-3, with no clear D. CDR1 and CDR2 from the germline V gene are ENHRY and SYGVKD. The CDR3 extends over 12 amino acids. The CDR3 here is CTIKPDTDTQYF. In nucleotides, the CDR3 is TGTACCATCAAGCCAGACACAGATACGCAGTATTTT.

This clonotype was counted ten times or more. The V call is TRBV7-2, the J call TRBJ1-1; D remains ambiguous. The ends were cut back, 5 bases at V and 4 bases at J, with 8 bases in the middle. Germline CDR1 and CDR2: SGHTA and FQGNSA. CDR3 length: 12 amino acids. The CDR3 DNA is TGTGCCAGCAGCCTTTTCGCCACTGAAGCTTTCTTT. This sequence encodes CASSLFATEAFF.